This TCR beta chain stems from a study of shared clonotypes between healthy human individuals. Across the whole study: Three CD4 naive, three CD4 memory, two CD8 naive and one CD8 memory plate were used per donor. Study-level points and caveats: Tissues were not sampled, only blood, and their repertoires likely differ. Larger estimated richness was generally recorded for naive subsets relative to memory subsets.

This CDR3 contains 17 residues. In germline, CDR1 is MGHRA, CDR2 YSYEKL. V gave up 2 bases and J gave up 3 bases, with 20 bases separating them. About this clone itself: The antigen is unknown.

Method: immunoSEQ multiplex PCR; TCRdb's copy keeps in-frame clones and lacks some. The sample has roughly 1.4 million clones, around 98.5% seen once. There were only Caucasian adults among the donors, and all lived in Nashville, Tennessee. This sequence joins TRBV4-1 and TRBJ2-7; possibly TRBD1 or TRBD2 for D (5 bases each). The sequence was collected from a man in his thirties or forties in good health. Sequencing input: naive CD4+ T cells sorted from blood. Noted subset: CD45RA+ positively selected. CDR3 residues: CASSQLSVGTGNYEQYF. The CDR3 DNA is TGCGCCAGCAGCCAACTCTCGGTCGGGACGGGAAACTACGAGCAGTACTTC.